This T cell receptor beta chain was sequenced during a study of blood T cell repertoires in COVID-19. At the level of the study: Samples taken during acute and convalescent COVID-19 were collected in the United States, Italy and Spain. T cells, B-cell-depleted T cells, or PBMCs supplied cDNA or gDNA.

In the study's own analysis: Reference gene primer amplification gave nucleated cell count estimates. The protocol was immunoSEQ multiplex PCR, while the TCRdb copy is restricted to in-frame clones and leaves out a portion. V, J and clone size reflect that table, while D and trimming were determined from the DNA. Of 150,000 to 200,000 clones listed, roughly 85% are singletons. CDR1 is SGHAT, CDR2 FQNNGV, per germline. The V end lost 2 bases, the J end lost 3 bases, and 11 bases lay between the germline ends. The CDR3 has 16 residues. The sequencing input was peripheral blood. This sequence joins TRBV11-2 and TRBJ2-6, with D perhaps matching TRBD2 (6 bases). This receptor was identified in a man in his 60s with acute or convalescent COVID-19. The CDR3 protein is CASSLSGPGGANVLTF. The CDR3 coding sequence is TGTGCCAGCAGCTTAAGCGGGCCTGGTGGGGCCAACGTCCTGACTTTC.